These 29 T cell receptor beta chains were sequenced from one sample in a study of T cell clonality in common variable immunodeficiency. Study-level results: In common variable immunodeficiency, TCR beta chains reportedly carried fewer deletions and N-nucleotide insertions.

These receptors lack a known antigen. Only in-frame clones appear in the TCRdb table, and some are missing; sequencing was by immunoSEQ multiplex PCR. Listed for the sample are about 16,000 clones, none seen a single time. Sequencing used peripheral blood mononuclear cells. These TCRs come from a human donor with common variable immunodeficiency.

In its sample, this clone was seen many times. This chain's CDR3 is CAWVNGGELFF. The covered CDR3 bases are TGTGCCTGGGTCAACGGCGGGGAG. The rearrangement joins TRBV30 to TRBJ2-2; no clear D gene. The missing CDR3 end, 3 residues past where the read stops, is filled in from the germline J gene. CDR3 length: 11 amino acids. Trimming pared 5 bases from V and 7 bases from J, leaving 8 bases between. Germline lookup yields CDR1 GTSNPN and CDR2 SVGIG (reference sequence).

Turning to this clone: Coverage ceases 3 residues before the CDR3 finishes, and the germline J gene fills in the end. The chain joins TRBV18 to TRBJ2-7, with a tentative D call TRBD1 (5 bases). The CDR3 sequence is 13 residues long. Germline-derived CDR1 and CDR2 are KGHSH and LQKENI. V shed 0 bases and J shed 5 bases, with 8 bases lying between them. CDR3 amino acids: CASSPPVRDEQYF. Incomplete CDR3 DNA: TGTGCCAGCTCACCACCCGTCAGGGACGAG.

This clone has a handful of counts. The read falls 3 residues short of the CDR3 end, and the missing part is taken from the germline J gene. The rearrangement links TRBV19 to TRBJ1-3; D is perhaps TRBD1 (5 bases). This CDR3 comprises 15 residues. CDR1 is LNHDA, CDR2 SQIVND, per germline (reference sequence). V gave up 3 bases and J gave up 2 bases, with 11 bases separating them. The part of the CDR3 DNA that was read is TGTGCCAGTAGTATCAGCAGGGTCGCTGGAAACACC. It translates to CASSISRVAGNT. The complete CDR3 sequence is CASSISRVAGNTIYF.

Details on this clone: With the read ending 3 residues before the CDR3 end, the germline J gene is used to fill in that end. At the DNA level, this CDR3 is encoded by other sequences in the same sample as well. The chain carries TRBV18 and TRBJ2-7; D remains ambiguous. This CDR3 has 13 residues. Germline V gene lookup returns CDR1 KGHSH and CDR2 LQKENI. Trimming removed 3 bases from V and 1 base from J, with 7 bases in between. The CDR3 DNA, read in part, is TGTGCCAGCTCACCGGGCCAATCCTACGAG. Its protein is CASSPGQSYE. The whole CDR3 sequence reads CASSPGQSYEQYF. The whole variable domain, remainder taken from reference TRBV18 and TRBJ2-7, is NAGVMQNPRHLVRRRGQEARLRCSPMKGHSHVYWYRQLPEEGLKFMVYLQKENIIDESGMPKERFSAEFPKEGPSILRIQQVVRGDSAAYFCASSPGQSYEQYFGPGTRLTVT.

This clone was observed a few times. The missing CDR3 end, 3 residues past where the read stops, is filled in from the germline J gene. The chain links TRBV19 to TRBJ1-5, with 11 bases lining up with TRBD1. The J segment lost 1 base and the V segment lost 6 bases, leaving 5 bases of the junction unmatched. The V gene's germline CDR1 is LNHDA and CDR2 SQIVND (reference sequence). The CDR3 length is 16 residues. CDR3 region: CASRGTGGLSNQPQHF. CDR3 bases read: TGTGCCAGTAGGGGGACAGGGGGTCTCAGCAATCAGCCC. The variable domain in full, with the rest retrieved from reference TRBV19 and TRBJ1-5, is DGGITQSPKYLFRKEGQNVTLSCEQNLNHDAMYWYRQDPGQGLRLIYYSQIVNDFQKGDIAEGYSVSREKKESFPLTVTSAQKNPTAFYLCASRGTGGLSNQPQHFGDGTRLSIL.

This clone was observed a handful of times. The junction shows a germline mismatch at one end, possibly a read error. The CDR3 end is not reached by the read, which stops 3 residues before it; the germline J gene fills it in. The rearrangement uses TRBV7-7 and TRBJ2-5, with a possible D match to TRBD1 (5 bases). Per germline, CDR1 SSHAT and CDR2 FNYEAQ (reference sequence). This CDR3 spans 13 amino acids. The CDR3 sequence: CASSPGRQETQYF. The CDR3 bases that were read are TGTGCTAGCAGCCCAGGGCGGCAAGAGACC.

Points on this clone: The CDR3 extends 3 residues past the end of the read, so its final part is completed from the germline J gene. The rearrangement uses TRBV6-2 or TRBV6-3 and TRBJ1-5; 7 bases are a match to TRBD1. The germline gives CDR1 MNHEY, CDR2 SVGEGT. V shed 2 bases and J 3 bases; nucleotides not matched to a gene: 4. This CDR3 has 15 amino acids. The CDR3 here is CASSYRDSYNQPQHF. Incomplete CDR3 DNA: TGTGCCAGCAGTTACCGGGACAGCTACAATCAGCCC.

A remark on this clone: The read comes to an end 3 residues before the CDR3 does, leaving the germline J gene to fill in the end. This chain uses TRBV7-9 with TRBJ1-4; the match to TRBD1 covers 8 bases. This CDR3 has 14 residues. Germline V gene data show CDR1 as SEHNR and CDR2 as FQNEAQ (reference sequence). V lost 5 bases and J lost 5; bases outside the gene matches: 4. This CDR3 reads CASSRRDRNEKLFF. CDR3 DNA (partial): TGTGCCAGCAGCCGCCGGGACAGGAATGAAAAA.

This clone is classed as medium-sized. Sequencing ends 3 residues short of the CDR3 end; the germline J gene provides the rest. The chain carries TRBV19 and TRBJ2-3; 12 bases map to TRBD2. In germline, CDR1 is LNHDA, CDR2 SQIVND (reference sequence). The CDR3 spans 14 residues. V was pared by 8 bases and J by 3 bases, with 3 bases of the junction left unmatched. This chain's CDR3 is CASRTSGVTDTQYF. The sequenced part of the CDR3 DNA is TGTGCCAGTCGGACTAGCGGGGTTACAGATACG.

This clone was found many times. Read coverage stops 3 residues before the CDR3 terminus; the germline J gene supplies the remainder. The chain recombines TRBV28 with TRBJ2-1; 9 nucleotides match TRBD1. Germline loops: CDR1 MDHEN, CDR2 SYDVKM. Trimming cost V 6 bases and J 2 bases; bases outside gene matches: 5. This CDR3 is built from 15 residues. Here the CDR3 reads CASSPGTGTYNEQFF. The DNA read from the CDR3 is TGTGCCAGCAGCCCCGGGACAGGGACCTACAATGAG. Complete variable domain (other parts from reference TRBV28 and TRBJ2-1): DVKVTQSSRYLVKRTGEKVFLECVQDMDHENMFWYRQDPGLGLRLIYFSYDVKMKEKGDIPEGYSVSREKKERFSLILESASTNQTSMYLCASSPGTGTYNEQFFGPGTRLTVL.

This clone was seen ten or more times. The CDR3 is cut off 3 residues early in the read; its end comes from the germline J gene. The chain joins TRBV6-4 to TRBJ2-7; possible D gene TRBD2, 5 bases. Germline V gene sequence: CDR1 MRHNA, CDR2 SNTAGT. The CDR3 has 14 amino acids. V was clipped by 4 bases and J by 6 bases, with 16 bases between them. CDR3 DNA, as far as it was read: TGTGCCAGCAGTGTAGAAGGAGGCCCGGGCGAG. Protein product: CASSVEGGPGE. In full, the CDR3 reads CASSVEGGPGEQYF.

This clone has just a few counts. With the read ending 3 residues before the CDR3 end, the germline J gene is used to fill in that end. The V call is TRBV7-2, the J call TRBJ2-7; 13 positions match TRBD2. CDR3 length: 15 residues. After removal of 3 bases from V and 5 bases from J, the junction contained 4 bases not matched to a gene. CDR1 SGHTA and CDR2 FQGNSA come from the germline V gene. The CDR3 DNA, read in part, is TGTGCCAGCAGCTTCCGGACTAGCGGGGGCGACGAG. It encodes CASSFRTSGGDE. The full CDR3 sequence reads CASSFRTSGGDEQYF. The full variable domain, its missing parts supplied by reference TRBV7-2 and TRBJ2-7, is GAGVSQSPSNKVTEKGKDVELRCDPISGHTALYWYRQSLGQGLEFLIYFQGNSAPDKSGLPSDRFSAERTGGSVSTLTIQRTQQEDSAVYLCASSFRTSGGDEQYFGPGTRLTVT.

This clone was detected a few times. The read falls 3 residues short of the CDR3 end, and the missing part is taken from the germline J gene. The same CDR3 can be traced to other DNA sequences in this sample. The chain combines TRBV6-2 or TRBV6-3 with TRBJ1-2; D is undetermined. This CDR3 region has 14 residues. Germline CDR1 is MNHEY and CDR2 is SVGEGT. The CDR3 DNA, read in part, is TGTGCCAGCAGTTACAATCTCGGGGTGGGCGGC. Translated: CASSYNLGVGG. The whole CDR3 sequence is CASSYNLGVGGYTF.

The sample holds many counts of this clone. The read gets to within 3 residues of the CDR3 end, and the germline J gene fills in the rest. The rearrangement links TRBV20-1 to TRBJ2-7; D is unresolved. Germline CDR1 DFQATT, CDR2 SNEGSKA (reference sequence). The CDR3 spans 13 residues. Trimming removed 3 bases at V and 2 bases at J, with 11 bases between. The CDR3 is CSASTRRAYEQYF. The covered CDR3 bases are TGCAGTGCTAGTACCAGGAGAGCCTACGAG.

This clone was detected only a few times. The CDR3 goes on 3 residues after the read ends, and that part is filled in from the germline J gene. This chain joins TRBV18 and TRBJ1-2, with D hard to call. The V and J ends lost 0 bases and 7 bases respectively, with 6 bases between them. The V gene's germline CDR1 is KGHSH and CDR2 LQKENI. This CDR3 is built from 12 residues. CDR3 DNA, as far as it was read: TGTGCCAGCTCACCACCGCAGGTTGGC. This sequence encodes CASSPPQVG. The whole CDR3 reads CASSPPQVGYTF. Filled out from reference TRBV18 and TRBJ1-2, the complete variable domain reads NAGVMQNPRHLVRRRGQEARLRCSPMKGHSHVYWYRQLPEEGLKFMVYLQKENIIDESGMPKERFSAEFPKEGPSILRIQQVVRGDSAAYFCASSPPQVGYTFGSGTRLTVV.

This clone was observed at least ten times. The CDR3 end falls 3 residues outside the read, so it is completed with the germline J gene. J is TRBJ1-2 and V is TRBV19, with 9 bases fitting TRBD1. Germline V gene data show CDR1 as LNHDA and CDR2 as SQIVND (reference sequence). The CDR3 length is 13 residues. Partial CDR3 DNA: TGTGCCAGTAGTAGGACAGGGGCCCCAGGC. This sequence encodes CASSRTGAPG. The entire CDR3 sequence reads CASSRTGAPGYTF.

This clone was counted at least ten times. The read ends 3 residues before the CDR3 terminus; that terminus is restored from the germline J gene. The chain recombines TRBV10-3 with TRBJ1-1, with TRBD1 as a possible D gene (6 bases). This CDR3 comprises 16 residues. V was cut by 6 bases and J by 4 bases, with 21 bases left in between. Germline lookup yields CDR1 ENHRY and CDR2 SYGVKD. CDR3 bases read: TGTGCCATCAGGGGAGTAACAGGGACGAGTAGCACTGAA. Translation gives CAIRGVTGTSSTE. The whole CDR3 protein reads CAIRGVTGTSSTEAFF.

This clone was seen only a few times. The CDR3 end lies 3 residues beyond the end of the read and is filled in from the germline J gene. Other nucleotide sequences from this sample produce the same CDR3. V gene TRBV18 combines with J gene TRBJ2-7; 7 nucleotides match TRBD1. J lost 1 base, V lost 5 bases, and 8 bases had no gene match. Germline-derived CDR1 and CDR2 are KGHSH and LQKENI. The CDR3 covers 15 residues. Here the CDR3 reads CASSSPSTGSYEQYF. The sequenced part of the CDR3 DNA is TGTGCCAGCTCATCCCCTTCGACAGGGTCCTACGAG.

In this sample, this clone turned up a few times. The read halts 3 residues ahead of the CDR3 end, with the missing end drawn from the germline J gene. The rearrangement links TRBV19 to TRBJ1-6; D uncertain. The CDR3 totals 13 residues. The germline V gene has CDR1 LNHDA and CDR2 SQIVND (reference sequence). The V end was cut by 5 bases, the J end by 8 bases, with 10 bases between. The CDR3 DNA, read in part, is TGTGCCAGTAGTGCCTTCGGGGATTCACCC. The encoded protein is CASSAFGDSP. The CDR3 in its entirety is CASSAFGDSPLHF.

There are a few counts of this clone. The CDR3 goes on 3 residues after the read ends, and that part is filled in from the germline J gene. The rearrangement joins TRBV7-9 to TRBJ2-3; D unresolved. CDR3 length: 13 amino acids. Trimming took 6 bases from V and 4 from J, leaving 11 bases between them. Looked up from germline, CDR1 is SEHNR and CDR2 is FQNEAQ (reference sequence). CDR3 DNA (partial): TGTGCCAGCAGTCGCCCGGTGGCAGATACG. Translation: CASSRPVADT. The CDR3 in full is CASSRPVADTQYF.

CDR3 loop: CASSFDRLTYNEQFF. The CDR3 DNA, read in part, is TGTGCCAGCAGCTTTGACAGGCTAACCTACAATGAG. The rearrangement uses TRBV7-9 and TRBJ2-1; D perhaps matches TRBD1 (6 bases). The read halts 3 residues ahead of the CDR3 end, with the missing end drawn from the germline J gene. V was shortened by 3 bases and J by 2 bases, with 11 bases between the two germline ends. Germline CDR1 reads SEHNR; CDR2 reads FQNEAQ (reference sequence). This CDR3 region has 15 residues. Variable domain in full (rest from reference TRBV7-9 and TRBJ2-1): DTGVSQNPRHKITKRGQNVTFRCDPISEHNRLYWYRQTLGQGPEFLTYFQNEAQLEKSRLLSDRFSAERPKGSFSTLEIQRTEQGDSAMYLCASSFDRLTYNEQFFGPGTRLTVL.

This clone was detected a few times. The CDR3 end is not reached by the read, which stops 3 residues before it; the germline J gene fills it in. The chain joins TRBV7-6 to TRBJ1-4; 7 positions match TRBD1. Germline V CDR1 and CDR2: SGHVS, FNYEAQ. The CDR3 runs 15 residues. The ends lost 4 bases at V and 5 bases at J; junction bases unmatched: 7. The part of the CDR3 DNA that was read is TGTGCCAGCAGCTCCACAGGGGTGGGGAATGAAAAA. Translated: CASSSTGVGNEK. The full CDR3 protein reads CASSSTGVGNEKLFF.

The CDR3 is CASSLTDRETDTQYF. CDR3 bases read: TGTGCCAGCAGCTTAACGGACAGGGAAACAGATACG. This chain connects TRBV7-2 to TRBJ2-3; 8 nucleotides align to TRBD1. The DNA ends 3 residues before the CDR3 does, and the rest of the CDR3 is filled in from the germline J gene. Germline V CDR1 and CDR2: SGHTA, FQGNSA. J gave up 3 bases and V 2 bases, and 4 bases lay outside the gene matches. CDR3 length: 15 residues.

This clone has only a few counts. The sequenced fragment ends 3 residues before the CDR3 boundary, so the rest is inferred from the germline J gene. The V call is TRBV18, the J call TRBJ2-2; D gene unclear. The CDR3 runs to 16 residues. Germline CDR1 and CDR2: KGHSH and LQKENI. V lost 1 base and J lost 6, with 15 bases in between. CDR3 residues: CASSPRYPSWSGELFF. CDR3 bases read: TGTGCCAGCTCACCACGGTATCCCAGTTGGTCCGGGGAG.

Many counts were recorded for this clone. CDR3 DNA, as far as it was read: TGTGCCAGCAGTGATCAGGGTATTTCACCC. This gives the protein CASSDQGISP. The CDR3 in full is CASSDQGISPLHF. This chain connects TRBV6-1 to TRBJ1-6; D might be TRBD1 (5 bases). The read gets to within 3 residues of the CDR3 end, and the germline J gene fills in the rest. With 3 bases removed from V and 9 bases from J, the gap between germline ends came to 9 bases. Germline loops: CDR1 MNHNS, CDR2 SASEGT. The CDR3 consists of 13 residues.

Comments on this clone: The read ends 3 residues shy of where the CDR3 ends; the end is completed using the germline J gene. V gene TRBV5-1 combines with J gene TRBJ1-1, with 7 bases fitting TRBD1. The CDR3 sequence is 17 residues long. The germline CDR1 and CDR2 sequences are SGHRS and YFSETQ. Unmatched junction bases numbered 14, after V lost 1 base and J lost 5 bases. CDR3 sequence reads: CASSLRARGRSGTEAFF. Incomplete CDR3 DNA: TGCGCCAGCAGCTTGAGGGCCAGGGGGAGATCGGGGACTGAA.

This clone occurred many times. Sequencing ends 3 residues short of the CDR3 end; the germline J gene provides the rest. The genes are TRBV5-6 and TRBJ1-2, with D uncertain. V was pared by 0 bases and J by 1 base, with 7 bases between. The CDR3 runs to 14 residues. CDR1 and CDR2 from the germline V gene are SGHDT and YYEEEE. This CDR3 is CASSLGYINYGYTF. The part of the CDR3 DNA that was read is TGTGCCAGCAGCTTGGGGTACATTAACTATGGC.

The sequenced part of the CDR3 DNA is TGTGCCAGCAGCCGGGGGGACGCCTCAAGCGAG. Translation gives CASSRGDASSE. The entire CDR3 sequence reads CASSRGDASSEQYF. The rearrangement joins TRBV5-6 to TRBJ2-7; 7 nucleotides match TRBD2. From the germline J gene comes the end of the CDR3, since the read stops 3 residues before it. Looked up from germline, CDR1 is SGHDT and CDR2 is YYEEEE. Germline trimming cut 4 bases from V and 6 bases from J; bases unmatched to any gene: 10. This CDR3 contains 14 residues.

This clone was seen a handful of times. The read is 3 residues too short to cover the CDR3 end, so that end is filled in from the germline J gene. The chain combines TRBV7-3 with TRBJ2-5; TRBD2 is a possible D gene (7 bases). Germline V gene data show CDR1 as SGHTA and CDR2 as FQGTGA. Trimming cost V 3 bases and J 5 bases, with 13 bases left between them. CDR3 length: 14 residues. This CDR3 reads CASSLSGGAETQYF. CDR3 bases read: TGTGCCAGCAGCTTGTCGGGGGGCGCCGAGACC. Full variable domain (rest looked up from reference TRBV7-3 and TRBJ2-5): GAGVSQTPSNKVTEKGKYVELRCDPISGHTALYWYRQSLGQGPEFLIYFQGTGAADDSGLPNDRFFAVRPEGSVSTLKIQRTERGDSAVYLCASSLSGGAETQYFGPGTRLLVL.